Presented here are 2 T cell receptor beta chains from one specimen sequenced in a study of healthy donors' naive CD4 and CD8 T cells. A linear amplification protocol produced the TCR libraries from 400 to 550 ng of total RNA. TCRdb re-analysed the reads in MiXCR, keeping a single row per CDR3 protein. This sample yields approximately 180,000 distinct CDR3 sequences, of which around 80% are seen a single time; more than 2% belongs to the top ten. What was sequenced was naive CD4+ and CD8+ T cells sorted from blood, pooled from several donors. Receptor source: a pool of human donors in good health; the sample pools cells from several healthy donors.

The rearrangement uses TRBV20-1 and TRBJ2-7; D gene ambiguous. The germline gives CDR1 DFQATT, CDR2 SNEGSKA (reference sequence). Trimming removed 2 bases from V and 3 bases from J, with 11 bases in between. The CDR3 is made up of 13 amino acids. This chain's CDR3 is CSARSPEDYEQYF. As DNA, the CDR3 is TGCAGTGCTAGATCCCCAGAGGACTACGAGCAGTACTTC.

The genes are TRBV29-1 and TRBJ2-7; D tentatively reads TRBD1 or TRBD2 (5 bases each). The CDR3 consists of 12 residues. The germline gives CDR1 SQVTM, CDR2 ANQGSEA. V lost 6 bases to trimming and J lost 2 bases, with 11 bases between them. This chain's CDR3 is CSVRDAPYEQYF. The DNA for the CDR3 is TGCAGCGTACGGGACGCTCCCTACGAGCAGTACTTC.